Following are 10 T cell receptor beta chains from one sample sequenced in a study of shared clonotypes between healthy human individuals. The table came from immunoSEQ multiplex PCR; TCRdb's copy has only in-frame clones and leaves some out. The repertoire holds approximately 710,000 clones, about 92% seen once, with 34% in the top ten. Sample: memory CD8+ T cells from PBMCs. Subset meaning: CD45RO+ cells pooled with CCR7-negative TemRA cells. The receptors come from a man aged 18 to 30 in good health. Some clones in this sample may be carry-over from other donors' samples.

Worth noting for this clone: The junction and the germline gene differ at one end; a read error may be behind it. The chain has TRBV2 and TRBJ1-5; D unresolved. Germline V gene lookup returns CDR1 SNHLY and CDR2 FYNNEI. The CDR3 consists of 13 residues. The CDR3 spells CASTEESNQPQHF. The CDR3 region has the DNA TGTGCCAGCACTGAAGAAAGCAATCAGCCCCAGCATTTT.

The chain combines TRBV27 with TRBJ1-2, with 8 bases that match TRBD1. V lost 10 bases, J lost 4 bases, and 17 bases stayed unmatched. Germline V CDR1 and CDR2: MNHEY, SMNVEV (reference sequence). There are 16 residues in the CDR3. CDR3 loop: CATLSRELQGVYGYTF. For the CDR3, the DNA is TGTGCCACCCTTTCGCGGGAATTACAGGGGGTCTATGGCTACACCTTC.

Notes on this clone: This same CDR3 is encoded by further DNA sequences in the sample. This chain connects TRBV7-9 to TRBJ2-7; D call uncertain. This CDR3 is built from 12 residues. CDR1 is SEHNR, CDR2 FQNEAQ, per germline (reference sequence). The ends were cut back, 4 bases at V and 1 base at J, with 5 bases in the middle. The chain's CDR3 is CASSSPSYEQYF. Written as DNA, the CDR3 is TGTGCCAGCAGCTCTCCATCCTACGAGCAGTACTTC.

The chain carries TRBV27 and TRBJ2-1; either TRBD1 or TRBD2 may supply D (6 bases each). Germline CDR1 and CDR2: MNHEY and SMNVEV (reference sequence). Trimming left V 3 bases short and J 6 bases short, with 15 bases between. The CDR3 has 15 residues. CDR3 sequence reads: CASSLAMGGPNEQFF. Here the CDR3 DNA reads TGTGCCAGCAGTTTGGCGATGGGGGGCCCCAATGAGCAGTTCTTC.

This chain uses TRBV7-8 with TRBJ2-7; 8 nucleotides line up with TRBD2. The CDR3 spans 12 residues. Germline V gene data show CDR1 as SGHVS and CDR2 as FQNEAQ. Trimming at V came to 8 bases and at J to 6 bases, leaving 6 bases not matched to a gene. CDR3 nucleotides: TGTGCCAGCGGCTCGGGGGGGGTCGAGCAGTACTTC. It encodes CASGSGGVEQYF.

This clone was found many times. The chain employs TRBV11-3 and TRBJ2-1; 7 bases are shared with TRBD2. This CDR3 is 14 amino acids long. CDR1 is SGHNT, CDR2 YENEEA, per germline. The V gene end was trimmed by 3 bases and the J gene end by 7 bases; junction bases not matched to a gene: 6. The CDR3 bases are TGTGCCAGCAGCTTCGCGGGGGTCTCTAATGAGCAGTTCTTC. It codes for CASSFAGVSNEQFF.

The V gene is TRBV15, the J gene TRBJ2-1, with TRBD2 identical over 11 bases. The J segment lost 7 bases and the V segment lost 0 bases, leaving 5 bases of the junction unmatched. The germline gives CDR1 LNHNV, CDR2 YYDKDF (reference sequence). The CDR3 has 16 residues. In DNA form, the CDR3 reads TGTGCCACCAGCAGAGATCGACTAGCGGGGCTGAATGAGCAGTTCTTC. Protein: CATSRDRLAGLNEQFF.

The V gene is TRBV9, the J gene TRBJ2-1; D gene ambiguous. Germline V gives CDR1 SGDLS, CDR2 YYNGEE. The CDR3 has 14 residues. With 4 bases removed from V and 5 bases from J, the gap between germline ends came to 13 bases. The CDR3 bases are TGTGCCAGCAGCCCTCATAGACTTGACAATGAGCAGTTCTTC. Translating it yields CASSPHRLDNEQFF.

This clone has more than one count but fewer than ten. The CDR3 DNA is TGCAGCGCCCGGACAGGGATTAGCTACGAGCAGTACTTC. Its protein is CSARTGISYEQYF. The rearrangement links TRBV29-1 to TRBJ2-7, with 8 nucleotides matching TRBD1. The CDR3 is 13 amino acids. J gave up 3 bases and V 7 bases, and 8 bases lay outside the gene matches. Germline loops: CDR1 SQVTM, CDR2 ANQGSEA.

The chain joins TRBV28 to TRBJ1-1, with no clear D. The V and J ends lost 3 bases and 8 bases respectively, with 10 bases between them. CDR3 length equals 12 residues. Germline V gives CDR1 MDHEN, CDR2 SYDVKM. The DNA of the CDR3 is TGTGCCAGCAGTTTTTGGGGAGCCGAAGCTTTCTTT. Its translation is CASSFWGAEAFF.